A single sample is the source of the 15 T cell receptor beta chains below, sequenced in a study of human T cells and chemical hapten exposure. Unfractionated whole blood yielded the extracted total RNA. TCRdb itself ran the 5' RACE reads through MiXCR, one entry per CDR3 protein. The sample shows over 95,000 distinct CDR3 sequences, approximately 19% of them seen only once. The source of these receptors is a human donor in good health.

The J gene is TRBJ1-6, the V gene TRBV25-1, with D maybe TRBD1 (6 bases). Germline V CDR1 and CDR2: MGHDK, SYGVNS. The CDR3 has 12 residues. V lost 6 bases, J lost 6 bases, and 6 bases lay in between. CDR3 DNA: TGTGCCAGCAGGGACAGTAATTCACCCCTCCACTTT. Translated: CASRDSNSPLHF.

This chain connects TRBV5-1 to TRBJ1-1, with D possibly TRBD1 on 5 matching bases. Germline V gives CDR1 SGHRS, CDR2 YFSETQ. The CDR3 totals 12 residues. V lost 0 bases to trimming and J lost 10 bases, with 10 bases between them. Written as DNA, the CDR3 is TGCGCCAGCAGCTTGGAAGGGACCGGAGCTTTCTTT. This translates into CASSLEGTGAFF.

J is TRBJ1-1 and V is TRBV20-1, with D unresolved. CDR3 length: 14 residues. Trimming left V 2 bases short and J 0 bases short, with 10 bases between. Germline CDR1 and CDR2: DFQATT and SNEGSKA (reference sequence). CDR3 sequence reads: CSARQVTMNTEAFF. In DNA, the CDR3 is TGCAGTGCTAGACAGGTGACCATGAACACTGAAGCTTTCTTT.

The chain couples TRBV6-6 to TRBJ2-1; no firm D call. The CDR3 is 16 amino acids. V lost 2 bases and J lost 2, with 13 bases in between. In germline, CDR1 is MNHNY, CDR2 SVGAGI (reference sequence). CDR3 coding DNA: TGTGCCAGCAGTTACCCCGTGGGCCAAACCTACAATGAGCAGTTCTTC. Translating it yields CASSYPVGQTYNEQFF.

This clonotype came up a few times. The V and J genes are TRBV28 and TRBJ1-1, with 8 bases aligning to TRBD1. Germline V lookup: CDR1 MDHEN, CDR2 SYDVKM. This CDR3 region has 15 residues. V was clipped by 10 bases and J by 0 bases; unmatched bases: 10. CDR3 sequence reads: CAIQMGQALNTEAFF. Written as DNA, the CDR3 is TGTGCCATCCAAATGGGACAGGCTTTGAACACTGAAGCTTTCTTT.

The chain carries TRBV7-8 and TRBJ1-1, with unresolved D. From germline, CDR1 is SGHVS and CDR2 FQNEAQ. The length of the CDR3 is 17 residues. The germline V and J ends were trimmed by 3 bases and 1 base, with 18 bases remaining between them. In DNA, the CDR3 is TGTGCCAGCAGCTTTTCTCCCGTGCGAGGCTCGAACACTGAAGCTTTCTTT. Protein product: CASSFSPVRGSNTEAFF. The full variable domain, in which reference TRBV7-8 and TRBJ1-1 provide the parts outside the CDR3, is GAGVSQSPRYKVAKRGQDVALRCDPISGHVSLFWYQQALGQGPEFLTYFQNEAQLDKSGLPSDRFFAERPEGSVSTLKIQRTQQEDSAVYLCASSFSPVRGSNTEAFFGQGTRLTVV.

This clonotype turned up a few times. This chain links TRBV7-2 with TRBJ2-7; TRBD2 matches 13 bases. This CDR3 contains 15 residues. Looked up from germline, CDR1 is SGHTA and CDR2 is FQGNSA. V shed 4 bases and J 2 bases; nucleotides not matched to a gene: 2. The CDR3 loop reads CASSSGLAGPYEQYF. CDR3 DNA sequence: TGTGCCAGCAGCTCGGGACTAGCGGGACCCTACGAGCAGTACTTC.

This clonotype was detected a few times. This chain uses TRBV4-1 with TRBJ2-5; TRBD2 matches at 10 bases. V shed 1 base and J 9 bases; nucleotides not matched to a gene: 5. CDR1 is MGHRA, CDR2 YSYEKL, per germline. The CDR3 totals 14 residues. In DNA form, the CDR3 reads TGCGCCAGCAGCCAAGTACCCACTAGCGGGGCCCAGTACTTC. This codes for CASSQVPTSGAQYF.

This clonotype turned up a few times. The chain links TRBV7-9 to TRBJ1-1; 11 bases are a match to TRBD1. The CDR3 covers 19 residues. V dropped 1 base and J dropped 4; count of bases not matched to a gene: 14. The germline CDR1 and CDR2 sequences are SEHNR and FQNEAQ (reference sequence). The CDR3 protein is CASSLDLWTGGAFGTEAFF. CDR3 coding DNA: TGTGCCAGCAGCTTAGATCTCTGGACAGGGGGCGCATTTGGCACTGAAGCTTTCTTT.

This sequence joins TRBV19 and TRBJ2-6; 9 nucleotides align to TRBD1. CDR1 is LNHDA, CDR2 SQIVND, per germline (reference sequence). J gave up 0 bases and V 6 bases, and 3 bases lay outside the gene matches. CDR3 size: 16 residues. This chain's CDR3 is CASRSDRGSGANVLTF. The CDR3 nucleotides are TGTGCCAGTAGGTCGGACAGGGGCTCTGGGGCCAACGTCCTGACTTTC.

This clonotype appeared many times. V gene TRBV28 combines with J gene TRBJ1-5, with no clear D. Trimming stripped 3 bases from V and 0 bases from J, with 6 bases between. This CDR3 has 14 residues. Per the germline V gene, CDR1 is MDHEN and CDR2 is SYDVKM. CDR3 sequence reads: CASSLAGSNQPQHF. The DNA for the CDR3 is TGTGCCAGCAGTTTGGCGGGTAGCAATCAGCCCCAGCATTTT.

In its sample, this clonotype was seen a few times. V gene TRBV6-2 or TRBV6-3 combines with J gene TRBJ1-2, with unresolved D. The CDR3 is made up of 18 amino acids. Trimming shortened V by 8 bases and J by 0 bases, and 25 bases separated the two germline ends. Germline V gene lookup returns CDR1 MNHEY and CDR2 SVGEGT. CDR3 amino acids: CASELGRWGTGANYGYTF. The CDR3 DNA sequence: TGTGCCAGCGAGTTGGGGAGGTGGGGAACCGGAGCTAACTATGGCTACACCTTC.

This clonotype appeared a few times. This chain uses TRBV15 with TRBJ1-1, with D perhaps matching TRBD1 (6 bases). Trimming stripped 4 bases from V and 9 bases from J, with 12 bases between. This CDR3 contains 12 residues. CDR1 and CDR2 from the germline V gene are LNHNV and YYDKDF (reference sequence). The CDR3 sequence is CATSKVDRKAFF. The CDR3 nucleotides read TGTGCCACCAGCAAAGTAGACAGGAAAGCTTTCTTT.

This clonotype was recorded many times. CDR3 nucleotides: TGTGCCAGCAGTTCAGGACTAGCGGGAGGGGGTCACTACGAGCAGTACTTC. It specifies CASSSGLAGGGHYEQYF. The chain couples TRBV27 to TRBJ2-7; 15 bases match TRBD2. The CDR3 is 17 amino acids. The germline V gene has CDR1 MNHEY and CDR2 SMNVEV (reference sequence). With 4 bases clipped from V and 3 bases from J, the junction kept 7 bases outside the gene matches.

The CDR3 reads CASRQLGGFPFF. CDR3 bases: TGTGCCAGCAGACAACTGGGGGGCTTCCCTTTCTTT. The J gene is TRBJ1-1, the V gene TRBV27; a possible D gene is TRBD1 (6 bases). The V gene's germline CDR1 is MNHEY and CDR2 SMNVEV (reference sequence). The ends were cut back, 6 bases at V and 12 bases at J, with 17 bases in the middle. This CDR3 comprises 12 residues.